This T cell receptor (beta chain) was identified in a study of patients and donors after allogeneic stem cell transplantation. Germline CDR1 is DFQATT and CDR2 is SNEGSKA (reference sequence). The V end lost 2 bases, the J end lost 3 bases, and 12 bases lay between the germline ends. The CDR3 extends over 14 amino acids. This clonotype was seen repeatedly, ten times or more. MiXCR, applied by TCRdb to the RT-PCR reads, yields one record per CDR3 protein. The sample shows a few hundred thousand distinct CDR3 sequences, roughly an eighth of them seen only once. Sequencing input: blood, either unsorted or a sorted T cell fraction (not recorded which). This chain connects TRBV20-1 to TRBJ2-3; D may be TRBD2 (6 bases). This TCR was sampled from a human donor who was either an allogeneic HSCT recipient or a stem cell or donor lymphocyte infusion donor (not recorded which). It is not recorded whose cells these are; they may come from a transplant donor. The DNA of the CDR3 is TGCAGTGCTAGATCGGGGGTAGGAACAGATACGCAGTATTTT. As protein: CSARSGVGTDTQYF.